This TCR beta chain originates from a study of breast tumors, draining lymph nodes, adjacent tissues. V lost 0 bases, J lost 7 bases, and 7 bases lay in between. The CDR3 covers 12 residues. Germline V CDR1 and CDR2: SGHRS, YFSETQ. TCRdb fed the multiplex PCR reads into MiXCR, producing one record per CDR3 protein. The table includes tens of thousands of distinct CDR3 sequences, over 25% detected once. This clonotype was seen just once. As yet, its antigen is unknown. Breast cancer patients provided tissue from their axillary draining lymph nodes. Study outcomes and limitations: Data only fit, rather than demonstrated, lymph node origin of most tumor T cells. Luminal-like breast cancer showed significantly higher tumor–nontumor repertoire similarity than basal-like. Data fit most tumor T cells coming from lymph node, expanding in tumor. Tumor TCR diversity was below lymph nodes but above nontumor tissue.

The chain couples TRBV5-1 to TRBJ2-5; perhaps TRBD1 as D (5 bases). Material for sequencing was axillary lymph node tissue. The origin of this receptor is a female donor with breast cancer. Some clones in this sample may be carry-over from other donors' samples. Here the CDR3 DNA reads TGCGCCAGCAGCTTGGGGGGCGGGACCCAGTACTTC. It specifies CASSLGGGTQYF.